The 30 T cell receptor beta chains below come from one sample, sequenced in a study of graft-versus-host responses after intestinal transplantation. The data were produced by immunoSEQ multiplex PCR, yet TCRdb's version contains in-frame clones alone and is incomplete. The sample holds around 40,000 clones; 80% to 85% are singletons and the top ten take 3.5%. The input for sequencing was PBMCs, taken about 1,000 days after transplant. The receptors come from a human patient who received an intestinal transplant, so some T cells may come from the graft donor.

The chain has TRBV1 and TRBJ2-3; the D segment call TRBD2 is taken from the table without a DNA check. TRBV1 is listed as a pseudogene. CDR3 length equals 19 residues. The CDR3: CTSSQSRGGAGARPDTQYF. CDR3 bases: TGCACCAGCAGCCAATCCCGCGGGGGGGCAGGCGCCCGGCCAGATACGCAGTATTTT.

In its sample, this clone was seen once. The rearrangement links TRBV9 to TRBJ2-1; TRBD1 or TRBD2 may be the D gene (5 bases each). Germline assignment: CDR1 SGDLS and CDR2 YYNGEE. Deletions cut 4 bases from V and 5 bases from J, with 13 bases between. The CDR3 contains 14 residues. CDR3 sequence (DNA): TGTGCCAGCAGCTCCCGGGACGGAGACAATGAGCAGTTCTTC. Protein: CASSSRDGDNEQFF.

This clone was seen more than once but under ten times. Other DNA sequences of this sample code for an identical CDR3. This chain connects TRBV27 to TRBJ1-5; no definite D call. This CDR3 has 13 amino acids. With 0 bases removed from V and 0 bases from J, the gap between germline ends came to 0 bases. Germline V lookup: CDR1 MNHEY, CDR2 SMNVEV (reference sequence). CDR3 DNA sequence: TGTGCCAGCAGTTTATCTAGCAATCAGCCCCAGCATTTT. As protein: CASSLSSNQPQHF.

The chain is built from TRBV5-4 and TRBJ1-1, with D perhaps TRBD1 (6 bases). The germline gives CDR1 SGHNT, CDR2 YYREEE (reference sequence). V lost 1 base and J lost 1, with 14 bases in between. The CDR3 runs 16 residues. The CDR3 loop reads CASSLLGGRGNTEAFF. The DNA for the CDR3 is TGTGCCAGCAGCTTGCTAGGGGGAAGGGGGAACACTGAAGCTTTCTTT.

The chain is built from TRBV11-2 and TRBJ2-7; 9 positions agree with TRBD1. Trimming took 5 bases from V and 7 from J; bases not matched to a gene: 15. Germline CDR1 and CDR2: SGHAT and FQNNGV. This CDR3 spans 16 amino acids. CDR3 region: CASSHHRGPPTGEQYF. The CDR3 DNA is TGTGCCAGCAGCCACCACAGGGGGCCACCCACTGGTGAGCAGTACTTC.

The V gene is TRBV28, the J gene TRBJ2-7; 7 bases match TRBD2. CDR1 and CDR2 (germline): MDHEN, SYDVKM. This CDR3 has 14 amino acids. The J segment lost 9 bases and the V segment lost 5 bases, leaving 13 bases of the junction unmatched. CDR3 amino acids: CASSPPWTRVTQYF. For the CDR3, the DNA is TGTGCCAGCAGTCCCCCCTGGACTAGAGTAACGCAGTACTTC.

The chain employs TRBV27 and TRBJ2-2, with 10 bases that match TRBD2. J was trimmed by 3 bases and V by 3 bases; bases with no gene match: 10. Germline V gene lookup returns CDR1 MNHEY and CDR2 SMNVEV (reference sequence). This CDR3 is 18 amino acids long. This chain's CDR3 is CASSFRVAGGGYTGELFF. The CDR3 region has the DNA TGTGCCAGCAGTTTTCGAGTAGCGGGAGGCGGGTACACCGGGGAGCTGTTTTTT.

The V and J genes are TRBV19 and TRBJ2-7, with D unresolved. This CDR3 contains 14 residues. The germline V gene has CDR1 LNHDA and CDR2 SQIVND (reference sequence). Trimming took 2 bases from V and 2 from J, leaving 10 bases between them. CDR3 amino acids: CASSITSSAYEQYF. CDR3 sequence (DNA): TGTGCCAGTAGTATAACCAGCTCAGCCTACGAGCAGTACTTC.

The chain links TRBV7-2 to TRBJ2-7; D might be TRBD1 or TRBD2, each matching 6 bases. Trimming shortened V by 5 bases and J by 0 bases, and 11 bases separated the two germline ends. Germline V gene data show CDR1 as SGHTA and CDR2 as FQGNSA. The CDR3 has 14 amino acids. CDR3 region: CASSPGGSSYEQYF. In nucleotides, the CDR3 is TGTGCCAGCAGCCCCGGGGGCAGCTCCTACGAGCAGTACTTC.

This clone was observed a single time. V and J are TRBV2 and TRBJ2-7; weak D call: TRBD1 (5 bases). This CDR3 contains 14 residues. V lost 3 bases and J lost 3, with 12 bases in between. Germline CDR1 is SNHLY and CDR2 is FYNNEI. In DNA form, the CDR3 reads TGTGCCAGCAGTGATACAAACCAGGGCTACGAGCAGTACTTC. It translates to CASSDTNQGYEQYF.

This clone showed up just once. The chain recombines TRBV1 with TRBJ1-1. TRBV1 corresponds to a pseudogene. The CDR3 sequence is 15 residues long. DNA for the CDR3: TGCACCAGCAGCCAAGATCTCGGGACCGGCACTGAAGCTTTCTTT. Its protein is CTSSQDLGTGTEAFF.

CDR3: CASSLKGVWTDPLSVFSNYGYTF. The CDR3 DNA reads as TGTGCCAGTAGTTTAAAGGGGGTCTGGACCGACCCTCTTTCCGTGTTTTCTAACTATGGCTACACCTTC. The chain combines TRBV19 with TRBJ1-2, with D possibly TRBD1 on 6 matching bases. Germline CDR1 LNHDA, CDR2 SQIVND (reference sequence). This CDR3 region has 23 residues. V shed 5 bases and J shed 0 bases, with 37 bases lying between them.

The chain has TRBV7-2 and TRBJ2-3; D uncertain. The CDR3 is 11 amino acids. Between the trimmed V and J ends, which lost 1 base and 6 bases, there was a span of 2 bases. Per germline, CDR1 SGHTA and CDR2 FQGNSA. CDR3 in amino acids: CASSLVDTQYF. The CDR3 DNA sequence: TGTGCCAGCAGCTTAGTGGATACGCAGTATTTT.

The chain is built from TRBV5-6 and TRBJ1-2; unclear D gene. CDR1 SGHDT and CDR2 YYEEEE come from the germline V gene. V was trimmed by 4 bases and J by 6 bases, leaving 19 bases between them. This CDR3 region has 15 residues. The CDR3: CASSRRLLHLDGYTF. CDR3 coding DNA: TGTGCCAGCAGCCGCCGCCTATTACACCTAGATGGCTACACCTTC.

The rearrangement joins TRBV28 to TRBJ1-5, with a tentative D call TRBD1 (5 bases). Trimming pared 0 bases from V and 4 bases from J, leaving 7 bases between. This CDR3 has 14 amino acids. Germline V gives CDR1 MDHEN, CDR2 SYDVKM. The CDR3 coding sequence is TGTGCCAGCAGTTTATGGGGGGAGAATCAGCCCCAGCATTTT. Translation: CASSLWGENQPQHF.

The chain is built from TRBV7-4 and TRBJ2-7; 9 nucleotides agree with TRBD1. CDR3 length: 16 amino acids. The J segment lost 3 bases and the V segment lost 0 bases, leaving 6 bases of the junction unmatched. Germline V gives CDR1 SGHVT, CDR2 SQSDAQ. DNA for the CDR3: TGTGCCAGCAGCTTAGCGGTGGGGACAGGGTACTACGAGCAGTACTTC. This sequence encodes CASSLAVGTGYYEQYF.

This clone has only one observation. This chain links TRBV28 with TRBJ2-3; 8 nucleotides agree with TRBD2. CDR3 length: 14 residues. Losses at the gene ends were 3 bases for V and 5 bases for J; bases not matched to a gene: 4. CDR1 is MDHEN, CDR2 SYDVKM, per germline. CDR3 in amino acids: CASSFGGAQDTQYF. The DNA of the CDR3 is TGTGCCAGCAGTTTCGGGGGGGCGCAAGATACGCAGTATTTT.

The count of this clone is one. J is TRBJ2-7 and V is TRBV6-1, with D perhaps matching TRBD1 or TRBD2 (5 bases each). V was shortened by 2 bases and J by 2 bases, with 13 bases between the two germline ends. In germline, CDR1 is MNHNS, CDR2 SASEGT. The CDR3 contains 15 residues. The CDR3 spells CASSESSARAYEQYF. CDR3 in DNA: TGTGCCAGCAGTGAAAGTAGCGCCAGGGCCTACGAGCAGTACTTC.

This rearrangement joins TRBV6-5 to TRBJ2-7, with a tentative D call TRBD1 (5 bases). Germline assignment: CDR1 MNHEY and CDR2 SVGAGI. CDR3 length: 13 residues. The V end lost 5 bases, the J end lost 5 bases, and 13 bases lay between the germline ends. CDR3 sequence (DNA): TGTGCCAGCAGTGGACACGGTAGGGACGAGCAGTACTTC. Its translation is CASSGHGRDEQYF.

The V and J genes are TRBV4-1 and TRBJ1-1; D call uncertain. The CDR3 has 15 amino acids. The germline CDR1 and CDR2 sequences are MGHRA and YSYEKL. V was clipped by 1 base and J by 1 base, with 10 bases between them. CDR3: CASSQAALPNTEAFF. The CDR3 DNA sequence: TGCGCCAGCAGCCAAGCGGCACTGCCGAACACTGAAGCTTTCTTT.

The rearrangement links TRBV11-2 to TRBJ2-3; D gene uncertain. V lost 0 bases, J lost 2 bases, and 6 bases lay in between. This CDR3 has 14 amino acids. Germline V gene data show CDR1 as SGHAT and CDR2 as FQNNGV. CDR3 coding DNA: TGTGCCAGCAGCTTAGAAGGGATCACAGATACGCAGTATTTT. Protein product: CASSLEGITDTQYF.

This clone showed up just once. The chain combines TRBV20-1 with TRBJ2-4; D gene unclear. The V gene's germline CDR1 is DFQATT and CDR2 SNEGSKA (reference sequence). This CDR3 spans 11 amino acids. V lost 3 bases to trimming and J lost 6 bases, with 6 bases between them. The CDR3: CSARNLNIQYF. The CDR3 coding sequence is TGCAGTGCTAGGAATTTAAACATTCAGTACTTC.

The CDR3 DNA follows: TGTGCCATCAGTGGAGCGGCCCGACTTACAGATACGCAGTATTTT. It encodes CAISGAARLTDTQYF. The chain carries TRBV10-3 and TRBJ2-3, with D perhaps matching TRBD2 (5 bases). CDR3 length: 15 residues. The V and J ends lost 4 bases and 3 bases respectively, with 14 bases between them. Germline-derived CDR1 and CDR2 are ENHRY and SYGVKD.

This chain connects TRBV7-9 to TRBJ2-3; weak D call: TRBD2 (5 bases). V was pared by 3 bases and J by 4 bases, with 8 bases between. Germline V lookup: CDR1 SEHNR, CDR2 FQNEAQ (reference sequence). The CDR3 length is 13 residues. The CDR3 DNA sequence: TGTGCCAGCAGCTTCGAGGGAGCAGATACGCAGTATTTT. Its translation: CASSFEGADTQYF. The variable domain in full, with the rest retrieved from reference TRBV7-9 and TRBJ2-3, is DTGVSQNPRHKITKRGQNVTFRCDPISEHNRLYWYRQTLGQGPEFLTYFQNEAQLEKSRLLSDRFSAERPKGSFSTLEIQRTEQGDSAMYLCASSFEGADTQYFGPGTRLTVL.

This clone was observed a handful of times. The chain links TRBV2 to TRBJ1-6; the match to TRBD1 covers 9 bases. Germline CDR1 is SNHLY and CDR2 is FYNNEI. The CDR3 sequence is 15 residues long. J gave up 8 bases and V 1 base, and 3 bases lay outside the gene matches. CDR3 DNA: TGTGCCAGCAGTGAAGGGACAGGGGTCCATTCACCCCTCCACTTT. Translating it yields CASSEGTGVHSPLHF. The whole variable domain, remainder taken from reference TRBV2 and TRBJ1-6, is EPEVTQTPSHQVTQMGQEVILRCVPISNHLYFYWYRQILGQKVEFLVSFYNNEISEKSEIFDDQFSVERPDGSNFTLKIRSTKLEDSAMYFCASSEGTGVHSPLHFGNGTRLTVT.

CDR3 in DNA: TGTGCCAGCTCACCGGTACGGGGGGCCAACGTCCTGACTTTC. It is translated as CASSPVRGANVLTF. The chain couples TRBV18 to TRBJ2-6; D is undetermined. V lost 3 bases to trimming and J lost 4 bases, with 7 bases between them. This CDR3 is built from 14 residues. Looked up from germline, CDR1 is KGHSH and CDR2 is LQKENI.

The chain links TRBV7-2 to TRBJ2-1; 9 positions agree with TRBD2. CDR1 and CDR2 (germline): SGHTA, FQGNSA. J was trimmed by 8 bases and V by 2 bases; bases with no gene match: 7. The CDR3 runs 15 residues. The CDR3 nucleotides are TGTGCCAGCAGCTTAAGGGTAGCGGGAGAGCATGAGCAGTTCTTC. It translates to CASSLRVAGEHEQFF.

Only one count was recorded for this clone. This rearrangement joins TRBV29-1 to TRBJ2-1; TRBD1 matches at 8 bases. The CDR3 runs 13 residues. Trimming removed 4 bases from V and 8 bases from J; junction bases left unmatched: 7. The germline V gene encodes CDR1 SQVTM and CDR2 ANQGSEA. In DNA form, the CDR3 reads TGCAGCGTTGGGAGACAGGGGATCGATGAGCAGTTCTTC. It yields the protein CSVGRQGIDEQFF.

The V gene is TRBV9, the J gene TRBJ2-1, with TRBD1 as a possible D gene (6 bases). Germline V gives CDR1 SGDLS, CDR2 YYNGEE. This CDR3 is built from 15 residues. V was cut by 0 bases and J by 6 bases, with 13 bases left in between. CDR3 amino acids: CASSVGTVSGNEQFF. DNA of the CDR3: TGTGCCAGCAGCGTAGGGACAGTAAGCGGCAATGAGCAGTTCTTC.

This clone was picked up one time. V is TRBV7-6 and J is TRBJ2-1; no clear D. The germline V and J ends were trimmed by 2 bases and 7 bases, with 18 bases remaining between them. This CDR3 has 16 amino acids. CDR1 SGHVS and CDR2 FNYEAQ come from the germline V gene. The CDR3 is CASSLTRQWDRNEQFF. DNA for the CDR3: TGTGCCAGCAGCTTAACGAGGCAGTGGGATAGGAATGAGCAGTTCTTC. Combining the CDR3 with reference TRBV7-6 and TRBJ2-1 gives the whole variable domain GAGVSQSPRYKVTKRGQDVALRCDPISGHVSLYWYRQALGQGPEFLTYFNYEAQQDKSGLPNDRFSAERPEGSISTLTIQRTEQRDSAMYRCASSLTRQWDRNEQFFGPGTRLTVL.